This T cell receptor beta chain was profiled in a study of Tregs in tolerant kidney transplant recipients. Regarding the study as a whole: Biological reproducibility was not directly addressed, but technical replication error appeared minimal. The most relevant donor-specific Treg TCRbeta repertoire apparently came from expansion with activated donor B cells. Few patients were studied, so findings need validation in larger groups.

The repertoire was sequenced with immunoSEQ multiplex PCR; TCRdb's copy has only in-frame clones and lacks some. The table has about 240,000 clones, 80% to 85% seen once. The CDR3 is made up of 15 amino acids. CDR1 is LNHDA, CDR2 SQIVND, per germline (reference sequence). Trimming at V came to 5 bases and at J to 7 bases, leaving 8 bases not matched to a gene. Details on this clone: Its antigen is still unknown.

Unstimulated regulatory T cells (CD4+CD25+CD127-), CD4+CD25- non-regulatory cells, CD4 and CD8 cells were FACS-sorted from thawed PBMCs. This TCR was sampled from a human donor in good health. Sequencing was carried out using CD4+ T cells from blood. The chain carries TRBV19 and TRBJ2-1, with 10 positions matching TRBD2. CDR3 protein: CASSFTGLARNEQFF. CDR3 bases: TGTGCCAGTAGTTTCACGGGACTAGCGAGGAATGAGCAGTTCTTC.